The 23 T cell receptor beta chains below were found in one sample sequenced in a study of blood T cell repertoires in COVID-19. Here immunoSEQ multiplex PCR was the method, and the copy in TCRdb shows in-frame clones only, minus some. The sample yields about 24,000 clones, about 88% seen once. Input material: peripheral blood. All receptors come from a man aged 65 to 79 with COVID-19, enrolled during active disease.

V usage is TRBV6-5 and J usage is TRBJ1-2, with 7 bases identical to TRBD1. This CDR3 has 15 amino acids. Germline CDR1 is MNHEY and CDR2 is SVGAGI. Trimming removed 1 base from V and 3 bases from J; junction bases left unmatched: 5. The CDR3 DNA reads as TGTGCCAGCAGTTACTTGGACAGGCCCGACTATGGCTACACCTTC. This translates into CASSYLDRPDYGYTF.

V usage is TRBV11-2 and J usage is TRBJ2-2, with D possibly matching TRBD1 (6 bases). Looked up from germline, CDR1 is SGHAT and CDR2 is FQNNGV. V dropped 6 bases and J dropped 3 bases, with 14 bases sitting between them. The CDR3 is 15 residues long. CDR3 DNA: TGTGCCAGCAGAACTGACAGGATCTACACCGGGGAGCTGTTTTTT. Its protein is CASRTDRIYTGELFF.

This chain joins TRBV5-4 and TRBJ1-2, with unresolved D. CDR1 SGHNT and CDR2 YYREEE come from the germline V gene (reference sequence). V lost 2 bases to trimming and J lost 0 bases, with 5 bases between them. The length of the CDR3 is 13 residues. The CDR3 DNA reads TGTGCCAGCAGCTTCCAGGCTAACTATGGCTACACCTTC. It specifies CASSFQANYGYTF.

This chain joins TRBV11-3 and TRBJ2-2, with D maybe TRBD2 (6 bases). Germline V CDR1 and CDR2: SGHNT, YENEEA. The CDR3 covers 16 residues. The V and J ends lost 0 bases and 7 bases respectively, with 15 bases between them. The CDR3: CASSLEAGPGIGELFF. CDR3 DNA sequence: TGTGCCAGCAGCTTAGAGGCGGGACCCGGGATCGGGGAGCTGTTTTTT.

CDR3 nucleotide sequence: TGTGCCAGCAGCCGCACTAGAAACAATGAGCAGTTCTTC. Protein: CASSRTRNNEQFF. The chain combines TRBV7-6 with TRBJ2-1, with TRBD2 as a possible D gene (5 bases). The CDR3 runs to 13 residues. V gave up 5 bases and J gave up 5 bases, with 10 bases separating them. Germline V gene data show CDR1 as SGHVS and CDR2 as FNYEAQ.

This sequence joins TRBV30 and TRBJ1-1; maybe TRBD1 (5 bases). The germline V gene encodes CDR1 GTSNPN and CDR2 SVGIG (reference sequence). This CDR3 has 16 residues. V gave up 4 bases and J gave up 0 bases, with 18 bases separating them. This CDR3 is CAWKTQGLGMNTEAFF. The CDR3 bases are TGTGCCTGGAAGACTCAGGGATTAGGGATGAACACTGAAGCTTTCTTT.

The gene calls are TRBV18 and TRBJ1-6, with 7 bases identical to TRBD1. The V gene end was trimmed by 5 bases and the J gene end by 6 bases; junction bases not matched to a gene: 7. The CDR3 covers 15 residues. Germline V CDR1 and CDR2: KGHSH, LQKENI. CDR3 residues: CASSTGQAANSPLHF. The CDR3 nucleotides read TGTGCCAGCTCAACTGGACAGGCTGCTAATTCACCCCTCCACTTT.

The genes are TRBV27 and TRBJ1-1; TRBD1 aligns across 8 bases. The CDR3 length is 13 residues. The trim removed 7 bases at V and 5 bases at J, leaving 6 bases unmatched. Germline V gene sequence: CDR1 MNHEY, CDR2 SMNVEV (reference sequence). As DNA, the CDR3 is TGTGCCAGCAAACAGACAGGGGTTACTGAAGCTTTCTTT. As protein: CASKQTGVTEAFF.

The chain links TRBV6-5 to TRBJ1-6; TRBD1 matches 7 bases. This CDR3 spans 16 amino acids. The V gene's germline CDR1 is MNHEY and CDR2 SVGAGI. J was trimmed by 9 bases and V by 0 bases; bases with no gene match: 8. The CDR3 sequence: CASSYSWQGGGSPLHF. CDR3 DNA sequence: TGTGCCAGCAGTTACTCGTGGCAGGGGGGAGGTTCACCCCTCCACTTT.

The CDR3 protein is CASSLGTGGLGLAKNIQYF. The CDR3 DNA reads TGTGCCAGCAGCTTGGGGACAGGGGGCTTGGGTCTAGCCAAAAACATTCAGTACTTC. J is TRBJ2-4 and V is TRBV14; TRBD1 aligns across 12 bases. V shed 5 bases and J 0 bases; nucleotides not matched to a gene: 11. Germline values: CDR1 SGHDN, CDR2 FVKESK. CDR3 size: 19 residues.

The chain links TRBV24-1 to TRBJ1-2; D is unresolved. Germline V gives CDR1 KGHDR, CDR2 SFDVKD. CDR3 length: 13 amino acids. Trimming shortened V by 6 bases and J by 8 bases, and 15 bases separated the two germline ends. The CDR3 DNA follows: TGTGCCACCAGTTTCAGCAGGTTTGGCGGCTACACCTTC. It codes for CATSFSRFGGYTF.

The V and J genes are TRBV10-1 and TRBJ1-1, with D possibly being TRBD1 (5 bases). The CDR3 totals 12 residues. Between the trimmed V and J ends, which lost 8 bases and 12 bases, there was a span of 19 bases. Germline lookup yields CDR1 WNHNN and CDR2 SYGVQD (reference sequence). For the CDR3, the DNA is TGCGCCAGCCTTCGGGGGGTCTCTCCTACTTTCTTT. This sequence encodes CASLRGVSPTFF.

This rearrangement joins TRBV6-1 to TRBJ2-7, with no clear D. The CDR3 sequence is 13 residues long. CDR1 and CDR2 (germline): MNHNS, SASEGT. V lost 1 base and J 2 bases, leaving 6 bases between the germline ends. The CDR3 spells CASSEDRAYEQYF. CDR3 coding DNA: TGTGCCAGCAGTGAAGACAGAGCCTACGAGCAGTACTTC.

This chain uses TRBV7-9 with TRBJ2-3; 8 bases agree with TRBD1. Trimming removed 0 bases from V and 6 bases from J; junction bases left unmatched: 14. CDR3 length: 18 residues. The germline V gene has CDR1 SEHNR and CDR2 FQNEAQ (reference sequence). In nucleotides, the CDR3 is TGTGCCAGCAGCTTAGCGGGGACAGGTTCTATCTTTACGGATACGCAGTATTTT. Translating gives CASSLAGTGSIFTDTQYF.

The chain has TRBV19 and TRBJ2-2; D is uncertain. The V and J ends lost 3 bases and 6 bases respectively, with 11 bases between them. Germline CDR1 is LNHDA and CDR2 is SQIVND (reference sequence). The CDR3 loop spans 14 amino acids. The CDR3, as DNA: TGTGCCAGTAGTATGGTGAACGCGGCCGGGGAGCTGTTTTTT. This encodes CASSMVNAAGELFF.

This chain connects TRBV20-1 to TRBJ1-6, with D unresolved. Germline lookup yields CDR1 DFQATT and CDR2 SNEGSKA (reference sequence). V lost 3 bases and J lost 10, with 22 bases in between. The CDR3 is 16 amino acids. CDR3 loop: CSASPRNLKSGSPLHF. The CDR3 coding sequence is TGCAGTGCTAGTCCAAGGAATTTGAAGTCAGGATCACCCCTCCACTTT.

The CDR3 DNA reads TGTGCCAGCAGCCCTTGGACAGGGGGCGGAGGCACTGAAGCTTTCTTT. Translating gives CASSPWTGGGGTEAFF. This chain uses TRBV7-9 with TRBJ1-1, with 11 positions matching TRBD1. Germline V lookup: CDR1 SEHNR, CDR2 FQNEAQ (reference sequence). The CDR3 totals 16 residues. The junction had 9 bases not matched to a gene; V was cut back by 5 bases and J by 4 bases.

This chain links TRBV27 with TRBJ1-2; 7 bases are a match to TRBD1. With 7 bases clipped from V and 4 bases from J, the junction kept 9 bases outside the gene matches. The CDR3 consists of 14 residues. Germline lookup yields CDR1 MNHEY and CDR2 SMNVEV (reference sequence). CDR3 loop: CASKSAGTAYGYTF. CDR3 DNA sequence: TGTGCCAGCAAATCGGCCGGGACAGCCTATGGCTACACCTTC.

The chain recombines TRBV7-9 with TRBJ1-4; D is unresolved. Germline V gene sequence: CDR1 SEHNR, CDR2 FQNEAQ (reference sequence). The germline V and J ends were trimmed by 6 bases and 4 bases, with 9 bases remaining between them. This CDR3 has 13 amino acids. This chain's CDR3 is CASSTDVNEKLFF. The CDR3 DNA follows: TGTGCCAGCAGTACAGACGTTAATGAAAAACTGTTTTTT.

The chain uses TRBV18 and TRBJ1-1, with D possibly matching TRBD1 (6 bases). V dropped 3 bases and J dropped 3 bases, with 17 bases sitting between them. Germline V gives CDR1 KGHSH, CDR2 LQKENI. The CDR3 extends over 16 amino acids. The CDR3 DNA is TGTGCCAGCTCACCCGTGGCAGGGGAAATTTACACTGAAGCTTTCTTT. Its translation: CASSPVAGEIYTEAFF. Full variable domain (remainder filled in from reference TRBV18 and TRBJ1-1): NAGVMQNPRHLVRRRGQEARLRCSPMKGHSHVYWYRQLPEEGLKFMVYLQKENIIDESGMPKERFSAEFPKEGPSILRIQQVVRGDSAAYFCASSPVAGEIYTEAFFGQGTRLTVV.

The chain combines TRBV5-1 with TRBJ1-2; D unresolved. V lost 2 bases and J 0 bases, leaving 8 bases between the germline ends. The CDR3 runs to 14 residues. In germline, CDR1 is SGHRS, CDR2 YFSETQ. Here the CDR3 DNA reads TGCGCCAGCAGCTTATGGGGAGCTAACTATGGCTACACCTTC. Translation gives CASSLWGANYGYTF.

As for this clone: Likely a read error: the CDR3 ends without its conserved phenylalanine or tryptophan. The DNA is omitted, as the CDR3 cannot be located on it reliably, and the CDR3 follows TCRdb's listing. This rearrangement joins TRBV6-6 to TRBJ1-2; TRBD1 is the table's D call, not checked against the DNA. CDR1 is MNHNY, CDR2 SVGAGI, per germline (reference sequence). The CDR3 spans 9 residues, counting both ends. The CDR3 protein is CATGDRGLI.

The gene calls are TRBV2 and TRBJ1-1; TRBD1 matches at 9 bases. V shed 6 bases, J shed 1 base, and the junction held 3 bases outside the gene matches. The CDR3 has 14 residues. Looked up from germline, CDR1 is SNHLY and CDR2 is FYNNEI. The CDR3 DNA reads TGTGCCAGCAGGAGGGACAGGGCGAACACTGAAGCTTTCTTT. Amino acids: CASRRDRANTEAFF. Drawing the rest from reference TRBV2 and TRBJ1-1, the complete variable domain is EPEVTQTPSHQVTQMGQEVILRCVPISNHLYFYWYRQILGQKVEFLVSFYNNEISEKSEIFDDQFSVERPDGSNFTLKIRSTKLEDSAMYFCASRRDRANTEAFFGQGTRLTVV.